One T cell receptor beta chain is described in this entry. What it binds is not known. 5' RACE with UMI labels generated the TRB cDNA libraries. TCRdb re-called the 5' RACE reads, yielding one record per CDR3 amino acid sequence without DNA. This listing includes around 140,000 distinct CDR3 sequences. From germline, CDR1 is MNHEY and CDR2 SVGEGT. CDR3 length equals 15 residues. This sample is drawn from a study of CXCR3-negative and CXCR3-positive naive CD8 T cells. The wider study: There were 120 million to 150 million TRB reads altogether, and each library had about 1.5 +/- 0.3 million of them. Regarding the study as a whole: The TRB CDR3s that CXCR3-positive naive cells carried were more hydrophobic than those of CXCR3-negative naive cells. From TRB CDR3 properties, TCR strength was inferred; surface CD5 did not differ between naive subsets.

The sequencing input was naive CXCR3- CD8+ T cells from blood. Noted subset: CD45RO-CCR7+CD27+CD95- naive CD8+ T cells lacking CXCR3 (TNR3-). V and J are TRBV6-2 or TRBV6-3 and TRBJ2-3; the TRBD1 assignment by TCRdb is unverifiable without DNA. The TCR comes from a human donor in good health. Some clones in this sample may be carry-over from other donors' samples. The CDR3 spells CASSYFARGTDTQYF.